This T cell receptor beta chain was identified in a study of T cell responses to AZD1222 COVID-19 vaccine. Study-wide results and limits: Elevations in Spike-specific TCR breadth and depth followed administration of two AZD1222 doses.

Libraries were prepared by immunoSEQ multiplex PCR; TCRdb keeps only in-frame clonotypes and omits some of them. The sample shows 180,000 or so clones, over 85% of them seen only once. To note about this clone: The antigen remains unidentified.

Looked up from germline, CDR1 is MNHEY and CDR2 is SMNVEV (reference sequence). The CDR3 spans 17 residues. Trimming shortened V by 1 base and J by 2 bases, and 18 bases separated the two germline ends. Sequenced material: peripheral blood, taken on day 0 of AZD1222 vaccination. The genes are TRBV27 and TRBJ2-7, with D perhaps matching TRBD1 (5 bases). This TCR was sampled from an adult in good health. The CDR3 coding sequence is TGTGCCAGCAGTTTATATGGCAGGGAAGGAACCACCTACGAGCAGTACTTC. As protein: CASSLYGREGTTYEQYF.